Presented here are 9 T cell receptor beta chains from one specimen sequenced in a study of OX40 agonist ivuxolimab in advanced cancers. Only in-frame clones appear in the TCRdb table, and some are missing; sequencing was by immunoSEQ multiplex PCR. In the table there are under 65,000 clones, approximately 84% of which are singletons. Sequences were derived from CD4+ or CD8+ T cells sorted from blood, sampled in a trial of the OX40 agonist ivuxolimab. The receptors were gathered from an adult with an advanced solid tumor such as melanoma, head and neck, liver or kidney cancer.

The chain links TRBV6-1 to TRBJ2-1; D remains ambiguous. Trimming left V 6 bases short and J 3 bases short, with 12 bases between. Germline V gives CDR1 MNHNS, CDR2 SASEGT. This CDR3 contains 14 residues. CDR3 protein: CASSPSPYYNEQFF. The CDR3 region has the DNA TGTGCCAGCAGCCCTTCACCGTACTACAATGAGCAGTTCTTC.

This clone appeared a single time. The rearrangement links TRBV4-1 to TRBJ1-1; D unclear. CDR1 MGHRA and CDR2 YSYEKL come from the germline V gene. V was shortened by 4 bases and J by 5 bases, with 17 bases between the two germline ends. This CDR3 comprises 15 residues. The CDR3 is CASSPNSGGRTEAFF. CDR3 nucleotides: TGCGCCAGCAGCCCTAACAGTGGAGGAAGGACTGAAGCTTTCTTT.

V gene TRBV5-1 combines with J gene TRBJ2-2; D unresolved. The CDR3 length is 12 residues. Germline assignment: CDR1 SGHRS and CDR2 YFSETQ. The V end lost 3 bases, the J end lost 1 base, and 1 base lay between the germline ends. The CDR3 loop is CASSWNTGELFF. The CDR3 coding sequence is TGCGCCAGCAGCTGGAACACCGGGGAGCTGTTTTTT.

The chain couples TRBV9 to TRBJ2-7; TRBD2 matches at 10 bases. Germline lookup yields CDR1 SGDLS and CDR2 YYNGEE. V shed 4 bases, J shed 6 bases, and the junction held 10 bases outside the gene matches. The CDR3 spans 15 residues. The CDR3 DNA follows: TGTGCCAGCAGCCGCCAGGGGACTAGCGAGAGCGAGCAGTACTTC. Translated, it gives CASSRQGTSESEQYF.

The rearrangement links TRBV7-9 to TRBJ1-5, with D unresolved. V lost 5 bases, J lost 4 bases, and 9 bases lay in between. This CDR3 has 13 amino acids. The germline V gene has CDR1 SEHNR and CDR2 FQNEAQ (reference sequence). CDR3 coding DNA: TGTGCCAGCAGCACTGACGGGAATCAGCCCCAGCATTTT. This sequence encodes CASSTDGNQPQHF. The whole variable domain, remainder taken from reference TRBV7-9 and TRBJ1-5, is DTGVSQNPRHKITKRGQNVTFRCDPISEHNRLYWYRQTLGQGPEFLTYFQNEAQLEKSRLLSDRFSAERPKGSFSTLEIQRTEQGDSAMYLCASSTDGNQPQHFGDGTRLSIL.

V and J are TRBV28 and TRBJ1-2, with TRBD1 matching 9 bases. Losses at the gene ends were 8 bases for V and 4 bases for J; bases not matched to a gene: 5. Per the germline V gene, CDR1 is MDHEN and CDR2 is SYDVKM. The CDR3 has 13 residues. This chain's CDR3 is CASLQGASYGYTF. The CDR3 DNA is TGTGCCAGCCTACAGGGGGCTAGCTATGGCTACACCTTC.

This sequence joins TRBV5-4 and TRBJ1-3; D is undetermined. The germline V and J ends were trimmed by 0 bases and 0 bases, with 4 bases remaining between them. The CDR3 has 14 amino acids. Germline V gene data show CDR1 as SGHNT and CDR2 as YYREEE (reference sequence). The CDR3 loop is CASSLAASGNTIYF. The CDR3 DNA is TGTGCCAGCAGCTTGGCGGCCTCTGGAAACACCATATATTTT.

The V gene is TRBV10-1, the J gene TRBJ1-5, with 9 bases matching TRBD1. The J segment lost 9 bases and the V segment lost 6 bases, leaving 6 bases of the junction unmatched. CDR3 size: 13 residues. CDR1 and CDR2 from the germline V gene are WNHNN and SYGVQD (reference sequence). CDR3 residues: CASRDRGNVPQHF. Here the CDR3 DNA reads TGCGCCAGCAGGGACAGGGGTAATGTGCCCCAGCATTTT.

The chain recombines TRBV5-1 with TRBJ2-7; TRBD1 is a possible D gene (6 bases). The CDR3 is 15 residues long. Trimming left V 4 bases short and J 1 base short, with 15 bases between. The germline CDR1 and CDR2 sequences are SGHRS and YFSETQ. The CDR3 DNA sequence: TGCGCCAGCAGCACGAATCCGGGACAATCCTACGAGCAGTACTTC. The encoded protein is CASSTNPGQSYEQYF.